Presented here are 26 T cell receptor beta chains from one specimen sequenced in a study of identical twins. TCRdb re-called the 5' RACE reads through MiXCR, storing one row per CDR3 protein. The data hold hundreds of thousands of distinct CDR3 sequences, with 12% observed a single time. The same sample was also studied in work on yellow fever vaccine responses in identical twins.

Sequencing was performed on PBMCs. The receptors stem from a woman aged 18-35 years in good health.

The rearrangement uses TRBV7-3 and TRBJ2-1, with D perhaps given as TRBD1 or TRBD2 (5 bases each). Trimming left V 5 bases short and J 5 bases short, with 10 bases between. Germline CDR1 SGHTA, CDR2 FQGTGA. The CDR3 is 13 amino acids. The CDR3 is CASSARGDNEQFF. The CDR3 DNA is TGTGCCAGCAGCGCCCGAGGGGACAATGAGCAGTTCTTC.

The sample holds a few counts of this clonotype. The chain joins TRBV29-1 to TRBJ2-2, with TRBD2 as a possible D gene (6 bases). This CDR3 contains 14 residues. Between the trimmed V and J ends, which lost 4 bases and 8 bases, there was a span of 17 bases. Germline V CDR1 and CDR2: SQVTM, ANQGSEA. The CDR3 protein is CSVAERGRIGELFF. The CDR3 coding sequence is TGCAGCGTTGCGGAGCGTGGGAGGATAGGGGAGCTGTTTTTT.

In this sample, this clonotype turned up a few times. The chain recombines TRBV7-2 with TRBJ2-5, with a possible D match to TRBD2 (6 bases). Deletions cut 5 bases from V and 7 bases from J, with 20 bases between. Germline lookup yields CDR1 SGHTA and CDR2 FQGNSA. CDR3 length: 15 residues. The CDR3, as DNA: TGTGCCAGCAGCCCCCGGGACTCTAAAGTAGGGACCCAGTACTTC. This sequence encodes CASSPRDSKVGTQYF.

This clonotype was counted a few times. This CDR3 fails to terminate in the conserved phenylalanine or tryptophan, so it likely reflects a read error. The J gene is TRBJ2-2, the V gene TRBV11-3, with 13 nucleotides matching TRBD2. This CDR3 has 16 amino acids. V gave up 5 bases and J gave up 3 bases; unmatched junction bases: 3. Germline V gene lookup returns CDR1 SGHNT and CDR2 YENEEA. The DNA for the CDR3 is TGTGCCAGCAGCCTACTAGCGGGAGGGTACACCGGGGAGCTGTTTTCT. Encoded protein: CASSLLAGGYTGELFS.

CDR3 sequence reads: CSVEGVGPGTSWGYNEQFF. As DNA, the CDR3 is TGCAGCGTTGAAGGAGTCGGCCCGGGGACTAGCTGGGGCTACAATGAGCAGTTCTTC. The V and J genes are TRBV29-1 and TRBJ2-1; 9 bases agree with TRBD2. The ends lost 1 base at V and 3 bases at J; junction bases unmatched: 16. Per the germline V gene, CDR1 is SQVTM and CDR2 is ANQGSEA. The CDR3 runs 19 residues.

This clonotype was seen more than once but under ten times. The V gene is TRBV24-1, the J gene TRBJ2-3; 10 nucleotides match TRBD1. The CDR3 totals 16 residues. The germline gives CDR1 KGHDR, CDR2 SFDVKD. V was clipped by 3 bases and J by 6 bases; unmatched bases: 8. As DNA, the CDR3 is TGTGCCACCAGTGATCCCGGGACAGGGGATTTGGATACGCAGTATTTT. Its protein is CATSDPGTGDLDTQYF.

The sample holds a few counts of this clonotype. This chain connects TRBV6-5 to TRBJ2-2; a weak D match, TRBD2 (6 bases). Trimming took 4 bases from V and 0 from J, leaving 18 bases between them. The CDR3 is made up of 18 amino acids. Germline V gives CDR1 MNHEY, CDR2 SVGAGI. CDR3: CASSSIKRVTANTGELFF. CDR3 DNA sequence: TGTGCCAGCAGTTCCATAAAGCGGGTCACGGCGAACACCGGGGAGCTGTTTTTT.

The gene calls are TRBV28 and TRBJ2-7; TRBD2 agrees at 7 bases. The CDR3 covers 13 residues. CDR1 is MDHEN and CDR2 is SYDVKM in the germline V gene. Trimming at V came to 3 bases and at J to 3 bases, leaving 2 bases not matched to a gene. The CDR3 coding sequence is TGTGCCAGCAGTTTTGGGAGGGGCTACGAGCAGTACTTC. Amino acids: CASSFGRGYEQYF. The full variable domain, its missing parts supplied by reference TRBV28 and TRBJ2-7, is DVKVTQSSRYLVKRTGEKVFLECVQDMDHENMFWYRQDPGLGLRLIYFSYDVKMKEKGDIPEGYSVSREKKERFSLILESASTNQTSMYLCASSFGRGYEQYFGPGTRLTVT.

V usage is TRBV15 and J usage is TRBJ2-7; 7 bases map to TRBD1. Unmatched junction bases numbered 9, after V lost 1 base and J lost 0 bases. The CDR3 runs to 17 residues. CDR1 is LNHNV and CDR2 is YYDKDF in the germline V gene (reference sequence). The CDR3 here is CATSRVPGTESSYEQYV. The CDR3 nucleotides are TGTGCCACCAGCAGAGTTCCCGGGACAGAGAGCTCCTACGAGCAGTACGTC.

Ten or more counts support this clonotype. V usage is TRBV4-1 and J usage is TRBJ2-5, with a possible D match to TRBD1 (5 bases). In germline, CDR1 is MGHRA, CDR2 YSYEKL. V lost 4 bases to trimming and J lost 5 bases, with 14 bases between them. This CDR3 region has 14 residues. CDR3 protein: CASSPFRGTETQYF. The CDR3 DNA is TGCGCCAGCAGCCCCTTTAGGGGTACGGAGACCCAGTACTTC.

The table lists this clonotype with many counts. The rearrangement joins TRBV4-1 to TRBJ2-7, with 8 positions matching TRBD2. The germline gives CDR1 MGHRA, CDR2 YSYEKL. The CDR3 extends over 16 amino acids. J lost 2 bases, V lost 0 bases, and 6 bases had no gene match. Written as DNA, the CDR3 is TGCGCCAGCAGCCAAGATGGGAGCGGGAGCGCCTACGAGCAGTACTTC. Protein: CASSQDGSGSAYEQYF.

Details on this clonotype: The junction departs from germline at one end; a sequencing error may be responsible. The rearrangement joins TRBV4-1 to TRBJ2-5, with 8 bases aligning to TRBD2. This CDR3 is built from 15 residues. In germline, CDR1 is MGHRA, CDR2 YSYEKL. CDR3 sequence reads: CVSSQTAGVRETQYF. The DNA of the CDR3 is TGCGTCAGCAGCCAAACAGCGGGGGTCCGGGAGACCCAGTACTTC.

The V and J genes are TRBV12-3 or TRBV12-4 and TRBJ1-3; D possibly corresponds to TRBD1 (6 bases). The ends were cut back, 6 bases at V and 0 bases at J, with 15 bases in the middle. CDR3 length: 16 residues. CDR3 sequence (DNA): TGTGCCAGCAGGGAGACAGGCCCGGACTCTGGAAACACCATATATTTT. Translated: CASRETGPDSGNTIYF.

This clonotype was seen a few times. The genes are TRBV7-9 and TRBJ2-1; weak D call: TRBD1 (6 bases). Germline values: CDR1 SEHNR, CDR2 FQNEAQ (reference sequence). V lost 1 base and J lost 10, with 14 bases in between. This CDR3 contains 14 residues. The CDR3 is CASSLVFRGEEQFF. For the CDR3, the DNA is TGTGCCAGCAGCTTAGTGTTCAGGGGAGAGGAGCAGTTCTTC.

This clonotype was observed a handful of times. The chain couples TRBV28 to TRBJ1-1; D gene ambiguous. This CDR3 is built from 14 residues. Germline CDR1 reads MDHEN; CDR2 reads SYDVKM. The V end lost 4 bases, the J end lost 0 bases, and 9 bases lay between the germline ends. The CDR3 loop is CASSYGVLNTEAFF. In DNA, the CDR3 is TGTGCCAGCAGTTACGGGGTTTTGAACACTGAAGCTTTCTTT.

At least ten counts were recorded for this clonotype. CDR3 sequence (DNA): TGTGCCAGCAGCTTAAGGGGGGACGTATTGAAAAATCAGCCCCAGCATTTT. This sequence encodes CASSLRGDVLKNQPQHF. The chain uses TRBV7-8 and TRBJ1-5, with D perhaps matching TRBD1 (6 bases). V was clipped by 2 bases and J by 4 bases, with 18 bases between them. Germline V gives CDR1 SGHVS, CDR2 FQNEAQ. The CDR3 consists of 17 residues.

A few counts support this clonotype. The gene calls are TRBV2 and TRBJ2-1; D may be TRBD1 (6 bases). Germline CDR1 and CDR2: SNHLY and FYNNEI. V was pared by 4 bases and J by 10 bases, with 14 bases between. This CDR3 has 13 residues. The CDR3, as DNA: TGTGCCAGCAGTGTAAGCCGACAGGACGAGCAGTTCTTC. It encodes CASSVSRQDEQFF.

The J gene is TRBJ1-2, the V gene TRBV24-1; D perhaps matches TRBD1 (6 bases). The germline V and J ends were trimmed by 4 bases and 4 bases, with 9 bases remaining between them. Germline lookup yields CDR1 KGHDR and CDR2 SFDVKD. This CDR3 is built from 13 residues. DNA for the CDR3: TGTGCCACCAGTGACGCGGACAGCTATGGCTACACCTTC. Translated, it gives CATSDADSYGYTF.

This clonotype was seen at least ten times. The gene calls are TRBV20-1 and TRBJ1-5, with 7 bases matching TRBD1. The V segment lost 5 bases and the J segment 1 base; nucleotides outside the gene matches: 5. Germline V CDR1 and CDR2: DFQATT, SNEGSKA (reference sequence). The CDR3 is 14 residues long. In DNA form, the CDR3 reads TGCAGTGCTTGGGACAGAACAAGCAATCAGCCCCAGCATTTT. Protein sequence: CSAWDRTSNQPQHF.

The table lists this clonotype with many counts. The V gene is TRBV10-3, the J gene TRBJ2-3; D is possibly TRBD1 or TRBD2 (5 bases each). Germline V gene data show CDR1 as ENHRY and CDR2 as SYGVKD. The V and J ends lost 0 bases and 4 bases respectively, with 5 bases between them. There are 13 residues in the CDR3. CDR3 loop: CAISESGPDTQYF. The CDR3 nucleotides read TGTGCCATCAGTGAGTCGGGACCAGATACGCAGTATTTT.

The chain couples TRBV11-2 to TRBJ1-6; no clear D. Between the trimmed V and J ends, which lost 0 bases and 10 bases, there was a span of 10 bases. CDR3 length: 14 amino acids. CDR1 and CDR2 from the germline V gene are SGHAT and FQNNGV. The CDR3 is CASSLDMGTSPLHF. In DNA form, the CDR3 reads TGTGCCAGCAGCTTAGATATGGGCACCTCACCCCTCCACTTT.

This clonotype was detected only a few times. The V and J genes are TRBV12-3 or TRBV12-4 and TRBJ2-2, with D uncertain. The V and J ends lost 1 base and 4 bases respectively, with 7 bases between them. This CDR3 has 14 amino acids. The DNA for the CDR3 is TGTGCCAGCAGTTTAGACCCGACCACCGGGGAGCTGTTTTTT. It translates to CASSLDPTTGELFF.

This chain connects TRBV20-1 to TRBJ2-3, with D possibly matching TRBD1 (5 bases). Per the germline V gene, CDR1 is DFQATT and CDR2 is SNEGSKA (reference sequence). The CDR3 loop spans 18 amino acids. Trimming cost V 5 bases and J 1 base, with 25 bases left between them. The CDR3 loop is CSAPLGIWGESGTDTQYF. The DNA for the CDR3 is TGCAGTGCTCCATTGGGAATCTGGGGCGAATCGGGCACAGATACGCAGTATTTT.

This clonotype was seen only a few times. V is TRBV6-1 and J is TRBJ2-7, with D possibly matching TRBD2 (6 bases). Trimming took 3 bases from V and 2 from J, leaving 11 bases between them. Germline lookup yields CDR1 MNHNS and CDR2 SASEGT. The CDR3 totals 14 residues. The CDR3 is CASSEVEGPYEQYV. The DNA of the CDR3 is TGTGCCAGCAGTGAGGTGGAGGGTCCCTACGAGCAGTACGTC.

This clonotype appeared many times. This chain joins TRBV5-1 and TRBJ2-1, with D perhaps TRBD1 (6 bases). The germline V gene has CDR1 SGHRS and CDR2 YFSETQ. The CDR3 sequence is 15 residues long. V lost 2 bases to trimming and J lost 4 bases, with 13 bases between them. This CDR3 reads CASSLGTPLYNEQFF. The CDR3 nucleotides are TGCGCCAGCAGCTTAGGGACACCGTTGTACAATGAGCAGTTCTTC.

This clonotype was observed a few times. The chain couples TRBV4-1 to TRBJ2-4, with a possible D match to TRBD2 (6 bases). V gave up 0 bases and J gave up 0 bases, with 12 bases separating them. CDR1 is MGHRA and CDR2 is YSYEKL in the germline V gene. CDR3 length: 17 residues. CDR3 loop: CASSQEGRGSAKNIQYF. The CDR3 DNA is TGCGCCAGCAGCCAAGAAGGCCGGGGGTCAGCCAAAAACATTCAGTACTTC.